This entry lists 32 T cell receptor beta chains sequenced from one sample in a study of cytomegalovirus exposure and HLA in healthy donors. Sequenced by immunoSEQ multiplex PCR; TCRdb stores in-frame clones only, minus some. The repertoire holds 100,000 to 150,000 clones, with 75% to 90% as singletons. The sample comprised PBMCs. The receptors shown here come from a woman between 18 and 30 years old in good health and CMV-seronegative.

The J gene is TRBJ1-5, the V gene TRBV18, with TRBD1 identical over 8 bases. The CDR3 totals 15 residues. Germline V gene data show CDR1 as KGHSH and CDR2 as LQKENI. Germline trimming cut 5 bases from V and 5 bases from J; bases unmatched to any gene: 8. The DNA of the CDR3 is TGTGCCAGCTCAATTACAGGGGGAGACGATCAGCCCCAGCATTTT. This translates into CASSITGGDDQPQHF.

The chain couples TRBV7-2 to TRBJ1-5; 9 bases are shared with TRBD1. Germline V lookup: CDR1 SGHTA, CDR2 FQGNSA. With 2 bases clipped from V and 7 bases from J, the junction kept 9 bases outside the gene matches. The CDR3 covers 16 residues. This chain's CDR3 is CASSLPGQGISQPQHF. For the CDR3, the DNA is TGTGCCAGCAGCTTACCGGGACAGGGAATAAGCCAGCCCCAGCATTTT.

This chain connects TRBV28 to TRBJ2-6, with no clear D. This CDR3 has 14 residues. In germline, CDR1 is MDHEN, CDR2 SYDVKM. V lost 10 bases, J lost 5 bases, and 15 bases lay in between. CDR3 nucleotide sequence: TGTGCCACCTTTTCGGGTTCCTGGGCCAACGTCCTGACTTTC. Protein: CATFSGSWANVLTF.

Concerning this clone itself: Other DNA sequences from this sample encode an identical CDR3 as well. The chain combines TRBV9 with TRBJ1-1, with D possibly matching TRBD1 (5 bases). CDR1 and CDR2 from the germline V gene are SGDLS and YYNGEE. Trimming took off 0 bases at V and 4 bases at J, with 10 bases between the two ends. There are 14 residues in the CDR3. CDR3 nucleotides: TGTGCCAGCAGCGTAGATCAGGGTTCCACTGAAGCTTTCTTT. Translation: CASSVDQGSTEAFF.

Only a few counts were recorded for this clone. This chain joins TRBV15 and TRBJ2-7; TRBD2 might be the D (5 bases). CDR3 length equals 14 residues. V shed 5 bases and J shed 5 bases, with 16 bases lying between them. CDR1 LNHNV and CDR2 YYDKDF come from the germline V gene (reference sequence). The CDR3 sequence is CATSVTSAPHEQYF. The CDR3 coding sequence is TGTGCCACCAGCGTCACTAGTGCGCCGCACGAGCAGTACTTC.

The V and J genes are TRBV7-3 and TRBJ2-3; TRBD1 aligns across 7 bases. CDR3 size: 15 residues. The V gene end was trimmed by 4 bases and the J gene end by 2 bases; junction bases not matched to a gene: 6. Germline values: CDR1 SGHTA, CDR2 FQGTGA. CDR3 in amino acids: CASSWGQTPTDTQYF. In nucleotides, the CDR3 is TGTGCCAGCAGCTGGGGACAGACCCCCACAGATACGCAGTATTTT.

The chain recombines TRBV30 with TRBJ1-1; 7 positions agree with TRBD1. V lost 5 bases, J lost 5 bases, and 5 bases stayed unmatched. Germline lookup yields CDR1 GTSNPN and CDR2 SVGIG (reference sequence). CDR3 length equals 12 residues. DNA of the CDR3: TGTGCCTGGGGAGGGGGCTGGACTGAAGCTTTCTTT. It codes for CAWGGGWTEAFF.

The V call is TRBV28, the J call TRBJ2-1, with 12 bases matching TRBD2. Germline loops: CDR1 MDHEN, CDR2 SYDVKM. The CDR3 totals 13 residues. The trim removed 3 bases at V and 14 bases at J, leaving 5 bases unmatched. Here the CDR3 reads CASSFRLAGGEFF. The CDR3 bases are TGTGCCAGCAGTTTTAGGCTAGCGGGAGGGGAGTTCTTC.

This rearrangement joins TRBV19 to TRBJ1-2, with D perhaps matching TRBD1 (6 bases). Germline lookup yields CDR1 LNHDA and CDR2 SQIVND (reference sequence). V gave up 1 base and J gave up 4 bases, with 13 bases separating them. This CDR3 spans 15 amino acids. This CDR3 is CASSIGRGGSYGYTF. CDR3 nucleotide sequence: TGTGCCAGTAGTATAGGCAGGGGCGGTAGCTATGGCTACACCTTC.

The rearrangement joins TRBV7-9 to TRBJ2-5, with D perhaps TRBD1 (5 bases). Between the trimmed V and J ends, which lost 5 bases and 4 bases, there was a span of 14 bases. Germline V gives CDR1 SEHNR, CDR2 FQNEAQ (reference sequence). This CDR3 is built from 14 residues. The CDR3 DNA is TGTGCCAGCAGCCGTGGGGCTAGAGGAGAGACCCAGTACTTC. Translating gives CASSRGARGETQYF.

The chain couples TRBV2 to TRBJ2-3; maybe TRBD2 (5 bases). CDR1 and CDR2 (germline): SNHLY, FYNNEI. This CDR3 is built from 15 residues. V was shortened by 7 bases and J by 5 bases, with 19 bases between the two germline ends. DNA of the CDR3: TGTGCCAGCATTCCAACTCGGCTAGCAGGAGATACGCAGTATTTT. Its translation is CASIPTRLAGDTQYF. Variable domain in full (rest from reference TRBV2 and TRBJ2-3): EPEVTQTPSHQVTQMGQEVILRCVPISNHLYFYWYRQILGQKVEFLVSFYNNEISEKSEIFDDQFSVERPDGSNFTLKIRSTKLEDSAMYFCASIPTRLAGDTQYFGPGTRLTVL.

The CDR3 DNA sequence: TGTGCCAGCAGCCTAACTGGGACAGGGAATTTCTACGAGCAGTACTTC. Amino acids: CASSLTGTGNFYEQYF. The chain employs TRBV7-9 and TRBJ2-7; 9 bases match TRBD1. V lost 5 bases, J lost 3 bases, and 11 bases stayed unmatched. The germline gives CDR1 SEHNR, CDR2 FQNEAQ (reference sequence). The CDR3 has 16 amino acids. The full variable domain, completed using reference TRBV7-9 and TRBJ2-7, is DTGVSQNPRHKITKRGQNVTFRCDPISEHNRLYWYRQTLGQGPEFLTYFQNEAQLEKSRLLSDRFSAERPKGSFSTLEIQRTEQGDSAMYLCASSLTGTGNFYEQYFGPGTRLTVT.

This clone was seen once. The chain recombines TRBV2 with TRBJ2-1; D not resolved. V was shortened by 0 bases and J by 0 bases, with 12 bases between the two germline ends. Per germline, CDR1 SNHLY and CDR2 FYNNEI. This CDR3 spans 17 amino acids. The CDR3 coding sequence is TGTGCCAGCAGTGAAGCGCTCGCGCCTAGCTCCTACAATGAGCAGTTCTTC. This sequence encodes CASSEALAPSSYNEQFF.

The genes are TRBV21-1 and TRBJ1-4; TRBD1 was called by the table and not checked on the DNA. TRBV21-1 is described as a pseudogene. The CDR3 has 17 amino acids. The CDR3 nucleotides read TGTGCCAGCAGCATCTCCGGGACAGGGGGTTCGGGTGAAAAACTGTTTTTT. Translating gives CASSISGTGGSGEKLFF.

The V gene is TRBV11-2, the J gene TRBJ2-1; 9 bases align to TRBD2. The germline V gene encodes CDR1 SGHAT and CDR2 FQNNGV. CDR3 length: 15 amino acids. V was pared by 4 bases and J by 3 bases, with 4 bases of the junction left unmatched. CDR3 nucleotides: TGTGCCAGCAGCTCGACTAGCGGAATCTACAATGAGCAGTTCTTC. Its translation is CASSSTSGIYNEQFF.

The gene calls are TRBV10-1 and TRBJ2-1; 13 bases align to TRBD2. CDR1 is WNHNN and CDR2 is SYGVQD in the germline V gene (reference sequence). Trimming took 3 bases from V and 6 from J; bases not matched to a gene: 5. This CDR3 is 16 amino acids long. The DNA of the CDR3 is TGCGCCAGCAGTGAAACACTAGCGGGAGGGCCCAATGAGCAGTTCTTC. Its translation is CASSETLAGGPNEQFF.

V and J are TRBV4-1 and TRBJ2-3; unclear D gene. CDR1 and CDR2 from the germline V gene are MGHRA and YSYEKL. V was clipped by 4 bases and J by 2 bases, with 16 bases between them. The CDR3 is made up of 16 amino acids. CDR3 in DNA: TGCGCCAGCAGCCCCCGCCAGGCAGATAACACAGATACGCAGTATTTT. It codes for CASSPRQADNTDTQYF.

The V gene is TRBV7-2, the J gene TRBJ2-1, with TRBD2 matching 11 bases. The germline V gene encodes CDR1 SGHTA and CDR2 FQGNSA. The J segment lost 9 bases and the V segment lost 5 bases, leaving 3 bases of the junction unmatched. There are 13 residues in the CDR3. CDR3 residues: CASSPGLAGEQFF. CDR3 bases: TGTGCCAGCAGCCCCGGACTAGCGGGTGAGCAGTTCTTC.

V usage is TRBV19 and J usage is TRBJ2-2, with 13 bases fitting TRBD2. After removal of 6 bases from V and 6 bases from J, the junction contained 7 bases not matched to a gene. The CDR3 loop spans 16 amino acids. Looked up from germline, CDR1 is LNHDA and CDR2 is SQIVND (reference sequence). The CDR3 DNA is TGTGCCAGTAGAACCACTAGCGGGAGGGCCTCCGGGGAGCTGTTTTTT. Translation: CASRTTSGRASGELFF.

The chain employs TRBV7-9 and TRBJ1-1; 8 bases are shared with TRBD1. This CDR3 contains 13 residues. With V trimmed by 5 bases and J by 4 bases, 3 bases remained unmatched. Germline CDR1 SEHNR, CDR2 FQNEAQ (reference sequence). In DNA form, the CDR3 reads TGTGCCAGCAGCCAGGGGGCGAGCACTGAAGCTTTCTTT. Translated: CASSQGASTEAFF. The whole variable domain, remainder taken from reference TRBV7-9 and TRBJ1-1, is DTGVSQNPRHKITKRGQNVTFRCDPISEHNRLYWYRQTLGQGPEFLTYFQNEAQLEKSRLLSDRFSAERPKGSFSTLEIQRTEQGDSAMYLCASSQGASTEAFFGQGTRLTVV.

DNA of the CDR3: TGTGCCAGCAGCTCCGGGACTATCCGCTACAATGAGCAGTTCTTC. Amino acid sequence: CASSSGTIRYNEQFF. V gene TRBV28 combines with J gene TRBJ2-1, with 7 bases identical to TRBD2. Germline trimming cut 6 bases from V and 3 bases from J; bases unmatched to any gene: 8. This CDR3 contains 15 residues. Looked up from germline, CDR1 is MDHEN and CDR2 is SYDVKM.

The gene calls are TRBV6-1 and TRBJ1-2; D not resolved. Deletions cut 7 bases from V and 7 bases from J, with 13 bases between. The CDR3 loop spans 12 amino acids. Germline assignment: CDR1 MNHNS and CDR2 SASEGT. The CDR3 here is CASIEGGSGYTF. The CDR3 nucleotides read TGTGCCAGCATAGAGGGTGGCAGTGGCTACACCTTC.

The chain combines TRBV13 with TRBJ2-1, with 8 bases lining up with TRBD2. The CDR3 consists of 15 residues. The trim removed 7 bases at V and 3 bases at J, leaving 8 bases unmatched. The germline CDR1 and CDR2 sequences are PRHDT and FYEKMQ (reference sequence). CDR3 nucleotides: TGTGCCAGCACCCGGGAGGGATGGGGCTACAATGAGCAGTTCTTC. As protein: CASTREGWGYNEQFF. Variable domain in full (rest from reference TRBV13 and TRBJ2-1): AAGVIQSPRHLIKEKRETATLKCYPIPRHDTVYWYQQGPGQDPQFLISFYEKMQSDKGSIPDRFSAQQFSDYHSELNMSSLELGDSALYFCASTREGWGYNEQFFGPGTRLTVL.

The chain carries TRBV4-1 and TRBJ1-2, with D perhaps matching TRBD1 (6 bases). V was trimmed by 4 bases and J by 14 bases, leaving 26 bases between them. From germline, CDR1 is MGHRA and CDR2 YSYEKL. The CDR3 is 15 residues long. In DNA, the CDR3 is TGCGCCAGCAGCCGAATTGTGGCACGCGGGCCGCAGGGGACCTTC. Its translation: CASSRIVARGPQGTF.

The chain couples TRBV7-2 to TRBJ1-2, with TRBD1 matching over 7 bases. J gave up 5 bases and V 2 bases, and 8 bases lay outside the gene matches. Germline CDR1 SGHTA, CDR2 FQGNSA. The CDR3 has 15 residues. The CDR3 here is CASSLNRGGEYGYTF. The CDR3, as DNA: TGTGCCAGCAGCTTAAACAGGGGCGGGGAATATGGCTACACCTTC.

J is TRBJ1-5 and V is TRBV6-5; D may be TRBD1 (6 bases). The CDR3 loop spans 15 amino acids. CDR1 and CDR2 (germline): MNHEY, SVGAGI. V lost 0 bases and J 3 bases, leaving 9 bases between the germline ends. CDR3: CASSYSQGFNQPQHF. The CDR3 DNA reads TGTGCCAGCAGTTACTCCCAGGGGTTCAATCAGCCCCAGCATTTT.

This sequence joins TRBV7-8 and TRBJ2-1; 10 bases agree with TRBD2. With 4 bases clipped from V and 4 bases from J, the junction kept 4 bases outside the gene matches. CDR3 length: 15 amino acids. Germline values: CDR1 SGHVS, CDR2 FQNEAQ. The CDR3 nucleotides read TGTGCCAGCAGCTCACTAGCGGGGACTTACAATGAGCAGTTCTTC. This codes for CASSSLAGTYNEQFF.

This clone was seen once. This chain joins TRBV20-1 and TRBJ2-5; possibly TRBD2 for D (5 bases). Germline loops: CDR1 DFQATT, CDR2 SNEGSKA (reference sequence). V lost 7 bases, J lost 7 bases, and 10 bases lay in between. The CDR3 consists of 10 residues. CDR3 protein: CSGLEGTQYF. CDR3 nucleotide sequence: TGCAGTGGACTCGAGGGGACCCAGTACTTC.

The chain uses TRBV28 and TRBJ1-1; D may be TRBD1 (5 bases). Trimming stripped 3 bases from V and 6 bases from J, with 17 bases between. The germline V gene encodes CDR1 MDHEN and CDR2 SYDVKM. The CDR3 has 15 amino acids. The CDR3 DNA is TGTGCCAGCAGTTTTTTTCGTCAGGGTATGGCTGAAGCTTTCTTT. This encodes CASSFFRQGMAEAFF. Full variable domain (missing parts from reference TRBV28 and TRBJ1-1): DVKVTQSSRYLVKRTGEKVFLECVQDMDHENMFWYRQDPGLGLRLIYFSYDVKMKEKGDIPEGYSVSREKKERFSLILESASTNQTSMYLCASSFFRQGMAEAFFGQGTRLTVV.

The chain uses TRBV27 and TRBJ2-1; 7 positions agree with TRBD2. Germline V gene lookup returns CDR1 MNHEY and CDR2 SMNVEV (reference sequence). V trimming: 1 base; J trimming: 5 bases; junction bases outside the gene matches: 11. The CDR3 totals 17 residues. The CDR3 is CASSLYPSGSTNNEQFF. Here the CDR3 DNA reads TGTGCCAGCAGTTTATATCCTAGCGGTTCTACCAACAATGAGCAGTTCTTC.

The chain carries TRBV13 and TRBJ2-2, with D perhaps TRBD1 (6 bases). V lost 10 bases to trimming and J lost 4 bases, with 13 bases between them. The CDR3 is 13 residues long. The germline V gene encodes CDR1 PRHDT and CDR2 FYEKMQ (reference sequence). As DNA, the CDR3 is TGTGCCACCAGACAGGTCCTCACCGGGGAGCTGTTTTTT. Translating it yields CATRQVLTGELFF.

The J gene is TRBJ2-7, the V gene TRBV27; D remains ambiguous. V was pared by 2 bases and J by 0 bases, with 17 bases between. CDR3 length: 17 amino acids. CDR1 and CDR2 (germline): MNHEY, SMNVEV (reference sequence). The CDR3 here is CASSLKAPTLSSYEQYF. The CDR3 DNA follows: TGTGCCAGCAGTTTAAAGGCCCCGACACTCAGCTCCTACGAGCAGTACTTC.